This entry lists 2 T cell receptor beta chains sequenced from one sample in a study of T-cell reconstitution after alpha-beta-depleted transplantation in children. Unique molecular identifiers were built into the TCRbeta library. One entry per CDR3 protein results from TCRdb running MiXCR on the PCR reads. This table has 98,000 or so distinct CDR3 sequences, about 25% appearing once. This sample comprised PBMCs, obtained before TCRalphabeta/CD19-depleted stem cell transplant. The receptor source for this set is a boy aged 2-15 years with acute lymphoblastic leukemia, due to receive a stem cell transplant.

This clonotype has a handful of counts. The CDR3 loop reads CASSPRGSGVAGELFF. For the CDR3, the DNA is TGTGCCAGCAGCCCAAGAGGGAGCGGAGTCGCCGGGGAGCTGTTTTTT. The genes are TRBV5-4 and TRBJ2-2, with D possibly being TRBD2 (5 bases). Germline V gives CDR1 SGHNT, CDR2 YYREEE (reference sequence). CDR3 length: 16 residues. V gave up 4 bases and J gave up 6 bases, with 19 bases separating them.

J is TRBJ2-3 and V is TRBV2; D gene uncertain. V dropped 8 bases and J dropped 6 bases, with 9 bases sitting between them. Germline loops: CDR1 SNHLY, CDR2 FYNNEI. This CDR3 is built from 11 residues. The CDR3 is CASSWGDTQYF. CDR3 bases: TGTGCCAGCTCATGGGGTGATACGCAGTATTTT.